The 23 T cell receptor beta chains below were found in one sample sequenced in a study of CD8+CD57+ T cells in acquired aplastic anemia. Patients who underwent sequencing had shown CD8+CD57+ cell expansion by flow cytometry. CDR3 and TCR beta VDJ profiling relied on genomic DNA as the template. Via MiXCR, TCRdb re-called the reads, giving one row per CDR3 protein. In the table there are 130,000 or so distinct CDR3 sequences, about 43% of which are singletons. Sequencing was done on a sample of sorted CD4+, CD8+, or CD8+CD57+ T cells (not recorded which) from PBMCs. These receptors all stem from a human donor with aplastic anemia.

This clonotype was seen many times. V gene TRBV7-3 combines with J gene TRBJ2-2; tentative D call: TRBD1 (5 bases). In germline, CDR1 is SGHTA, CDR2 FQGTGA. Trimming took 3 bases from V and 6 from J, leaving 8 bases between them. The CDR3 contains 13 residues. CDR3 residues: CASSLDTAGELFF. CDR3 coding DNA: TGTGCCAGCAGCTTGGACACAGCCGGGGAGCTGTTTTTT.

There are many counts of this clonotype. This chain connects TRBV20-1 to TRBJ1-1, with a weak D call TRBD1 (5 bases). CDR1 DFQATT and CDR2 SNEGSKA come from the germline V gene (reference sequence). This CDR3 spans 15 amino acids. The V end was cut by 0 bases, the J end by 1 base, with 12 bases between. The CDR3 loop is CSARDPQTENTEAFF. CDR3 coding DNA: TGCAGTGCTAGAGATCCCCAGACAGAGAACACTGAAGCTTTCTTT.

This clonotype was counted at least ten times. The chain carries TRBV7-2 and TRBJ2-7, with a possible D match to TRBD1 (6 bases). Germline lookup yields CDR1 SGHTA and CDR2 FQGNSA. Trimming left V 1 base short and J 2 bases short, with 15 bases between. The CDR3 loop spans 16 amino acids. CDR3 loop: CASSLGSQGPTYEQYF. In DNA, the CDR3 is TGTGCCAGCAGCTTAGGATCCCAGGGGCCAACCTACGAGCAGTACTTC.

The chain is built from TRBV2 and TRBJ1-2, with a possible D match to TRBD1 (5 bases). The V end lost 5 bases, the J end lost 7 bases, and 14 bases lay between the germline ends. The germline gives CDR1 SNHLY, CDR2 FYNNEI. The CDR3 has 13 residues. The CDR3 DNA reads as TGTGCCAGCAGTTTGACGGGGACGCGTGGCTACACCTTC. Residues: CASSLTGTRGYTF.

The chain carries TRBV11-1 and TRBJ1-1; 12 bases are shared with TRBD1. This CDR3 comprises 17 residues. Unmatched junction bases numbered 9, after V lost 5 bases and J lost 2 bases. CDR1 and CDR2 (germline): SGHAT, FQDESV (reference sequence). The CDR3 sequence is CASSPGVGTGGNTEAFF. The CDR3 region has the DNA TGTGCCAGCAGCCCCGGGGTGGGGACAGGGGGCAACACTGAAGCTTTCTTT.

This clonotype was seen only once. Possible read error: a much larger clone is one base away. CDR3 nucleotides: TGTGCCAGCAGTCCCTCGGCCCCAAGGGGTGCAGATACGCAGTATTTT. This sequence encodes CASSPSAPRGADTQYF. The chain is built from TRBV12-3 or TRBV12-4 and TRBJ2-3; D may be TRBD1 (5 bases). CDR3 length: 16 amino acids. Trimming stripped 5 bases from V and 4 bases from J, with 19 bases between.

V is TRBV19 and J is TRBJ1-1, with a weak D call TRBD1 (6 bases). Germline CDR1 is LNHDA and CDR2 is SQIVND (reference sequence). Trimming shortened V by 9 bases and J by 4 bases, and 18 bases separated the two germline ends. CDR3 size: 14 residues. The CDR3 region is CASANRALSTEAFF. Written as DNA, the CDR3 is TGTGCCAGCGCGAACAGGGCTTTGAGCACTGAAGCTTTCTTT. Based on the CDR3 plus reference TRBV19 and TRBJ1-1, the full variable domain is DGGITQSPKYLFRKEGQNVTLSCEQNLNHDAMYWYRQDPGQGLRLIYYSQIVNDFQKGDIAEGYSVSREKKESFPLTVTSAQKNPTAFYLCASANRALSTEAFFGQGTRLTVV.

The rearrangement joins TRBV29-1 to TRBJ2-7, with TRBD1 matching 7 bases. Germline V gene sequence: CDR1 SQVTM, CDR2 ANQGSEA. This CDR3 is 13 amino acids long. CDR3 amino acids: CSAIPTGSYEQYF. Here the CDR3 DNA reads TGCAGTGCTATCCCGACAGGGTCCTACGAGCAGTACTTC.

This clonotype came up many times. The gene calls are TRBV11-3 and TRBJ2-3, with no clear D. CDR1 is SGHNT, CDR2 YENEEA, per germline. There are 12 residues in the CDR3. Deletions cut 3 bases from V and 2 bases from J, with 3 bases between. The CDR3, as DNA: TGTGCCAGCAGCTTCAACACAGATACGCAGTATTTT. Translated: CASSFNTDTQYF. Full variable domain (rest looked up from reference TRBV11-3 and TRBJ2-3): EAGVVQSPRYKIIEKKQPVAFWCNPISGHNTLYWYLQNLGQGPELLIRYENEEAVDDSQLPKDRFSAERLKGVDSTLKIQPAELGDSAVYLCASSFNTDTQYFGPGTRLTVL.

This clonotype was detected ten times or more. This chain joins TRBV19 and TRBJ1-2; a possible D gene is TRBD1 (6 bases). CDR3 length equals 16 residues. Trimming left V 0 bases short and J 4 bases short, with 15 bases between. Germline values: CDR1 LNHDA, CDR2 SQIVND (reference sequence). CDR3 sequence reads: CASSIEGGPGIYGYTF. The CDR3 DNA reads TGTGCCAGTAGTATAGAAGGGGGACCGGGAATCTATGGCTACACCTTC.

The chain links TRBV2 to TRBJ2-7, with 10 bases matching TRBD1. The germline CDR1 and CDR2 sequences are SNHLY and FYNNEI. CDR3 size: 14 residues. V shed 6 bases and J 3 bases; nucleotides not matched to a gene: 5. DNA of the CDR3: TGTGCCAGCAGGGAGGACAGGGGGAACTACGAGCAGTACTTC. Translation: CASREDRGNYEQYF. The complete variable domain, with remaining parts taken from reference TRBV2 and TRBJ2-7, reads EPEVTQTPSHQVTQMGQEVILRCVPISNHLYFYWYRQILGQKVEFLVSFYNNEISEKSEIFDDQFSVERPDGSNFTLKIRSTKLEDSAMYFCASREDRGNYEQYFGPGTRLTVT.

The CDR3 sequence: CSAKTGRGDEKLFF. CDR3 in DNA: TGCAGTGCCAAAACAGGGCGAGGAGATGAAAAACTGTTTTTT. V and J are TRBV20-1 and TRBJ1-4, with D perhaps matching TRBD1 (6 bases). This CDR3 contains 14 residues. With 6 bases removed from V and 6 bases from J, the gap between germline ends came to 17 bases. Germline CDR1 is DFQATT and CDR2 is SNEGSKA (reference sequence).

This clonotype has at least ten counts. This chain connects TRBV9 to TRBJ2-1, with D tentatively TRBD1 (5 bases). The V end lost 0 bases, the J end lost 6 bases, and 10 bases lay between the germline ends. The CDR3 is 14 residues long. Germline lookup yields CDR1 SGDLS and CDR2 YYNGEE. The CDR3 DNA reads TGTGCCAGCAGCGTAGAACCCAGGGCCAATGAGCAGTTCTTC. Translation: CASSVEPRANEQFF.

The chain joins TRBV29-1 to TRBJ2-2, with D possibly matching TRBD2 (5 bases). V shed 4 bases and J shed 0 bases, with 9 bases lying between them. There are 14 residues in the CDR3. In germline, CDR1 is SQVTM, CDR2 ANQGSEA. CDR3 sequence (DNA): TGCAGCGTTGCGGGGTTAGCGAACACCGGGGAGCTGTTTTTT. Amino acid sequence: CSVAGLANTGELFF.

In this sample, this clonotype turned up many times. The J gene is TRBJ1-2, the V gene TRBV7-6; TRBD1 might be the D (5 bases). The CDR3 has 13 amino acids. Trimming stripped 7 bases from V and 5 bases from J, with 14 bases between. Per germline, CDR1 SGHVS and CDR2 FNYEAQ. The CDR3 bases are TGTGCCAGCAACTCCCCGACAGATTATGGCTACACCTTC. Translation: CASNSPTDYGYTF.

CDR3: CASSGRVWGETQYF. The CDR3 bases are TGTGCCAGCAGTGGGAGGGTTTGGGGAGAGACCCAGTACTTC. J is TRBJ2-5 and V is TRBV6-1; possible D gene TRBD2, 6 bases. The V end was cut by 4 bases, the J end by 4 bases, with 13 bases between. The CDR3 contains 14 residues. Germline CDR1 MNHNS, CDR2 SASEGT.

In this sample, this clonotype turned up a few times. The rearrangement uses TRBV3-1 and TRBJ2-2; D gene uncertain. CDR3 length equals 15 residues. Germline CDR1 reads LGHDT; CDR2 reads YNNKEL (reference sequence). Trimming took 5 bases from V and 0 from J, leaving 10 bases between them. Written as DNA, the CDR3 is TGTGCCAGCAGCTTAGCTGCCTCGAACACCGGGGAGCTGTTTTTT. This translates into CASSLAASNTGELFF. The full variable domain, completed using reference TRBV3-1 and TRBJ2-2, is DTAVSQTPKYLVTQMGNDKSIKCEQNLGHDTMYWYKQDSKKFLKIMFSYNNKELIINETVPNRFSPKSPDKAHLNLHINSLELGDSAVYFCASSLAASNTGELFFGEGSRLTVL.

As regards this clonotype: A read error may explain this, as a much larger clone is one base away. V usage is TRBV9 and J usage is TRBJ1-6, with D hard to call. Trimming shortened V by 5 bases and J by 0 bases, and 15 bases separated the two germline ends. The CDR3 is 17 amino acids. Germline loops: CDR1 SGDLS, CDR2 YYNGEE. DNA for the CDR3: TGTGCCAGCAGACTGATAGGCAGGAGCTCCTATAATTCACCCCTCCACTTT. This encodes CASRLIGRSSYNSPLHF.

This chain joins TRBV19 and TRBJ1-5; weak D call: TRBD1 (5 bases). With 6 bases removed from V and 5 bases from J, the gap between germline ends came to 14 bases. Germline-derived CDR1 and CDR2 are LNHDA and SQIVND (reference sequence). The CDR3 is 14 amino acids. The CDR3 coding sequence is TGTGCCAGTAGCCTTGACAGCCTACATCAGCCCCAGCATTTT. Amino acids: CASSLDSLHQPQHF.

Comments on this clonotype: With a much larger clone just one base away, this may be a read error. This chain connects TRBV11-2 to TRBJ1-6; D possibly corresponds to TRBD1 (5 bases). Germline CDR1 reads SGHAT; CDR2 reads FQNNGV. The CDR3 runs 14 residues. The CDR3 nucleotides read TGTCCCAGTAGACCTTCAGGGTATAATTCACCCCTCCACTTT. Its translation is CPSRPSGYNSPLHF.

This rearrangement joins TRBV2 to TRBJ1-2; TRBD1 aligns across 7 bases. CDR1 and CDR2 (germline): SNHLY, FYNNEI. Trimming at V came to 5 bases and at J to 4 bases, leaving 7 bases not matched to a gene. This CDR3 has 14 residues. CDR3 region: CASSSTDRVYGYTF. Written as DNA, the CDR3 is TGTGCCAGCAGTTCAACAGACAGGGTCTATGGCTACACCTTC.

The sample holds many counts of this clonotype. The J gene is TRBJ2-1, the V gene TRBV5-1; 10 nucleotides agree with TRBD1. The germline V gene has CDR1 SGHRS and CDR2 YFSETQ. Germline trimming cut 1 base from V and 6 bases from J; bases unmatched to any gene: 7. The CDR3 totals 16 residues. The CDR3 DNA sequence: TGCGCCAGCAGCTTGATGACAGGGGGCAAGCCCAATGAGCAGTTCTTC. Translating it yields CASSLMTGGKPNEQFF.

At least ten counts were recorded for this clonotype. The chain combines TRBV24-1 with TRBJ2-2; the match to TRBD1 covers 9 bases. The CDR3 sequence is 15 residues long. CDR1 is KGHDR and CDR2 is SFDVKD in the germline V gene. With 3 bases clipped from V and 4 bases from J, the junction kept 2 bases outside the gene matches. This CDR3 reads CATSDVTGGTGELFF. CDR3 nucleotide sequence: TGTGCCACCAGTGATGTGACAGGGGGCACCGGGGAGCTGTTTTTT.